This passage covers 18 T cell receptor beta chains from one sample sequenced in a study of T cell responses to AZD1222 COVID-19 vaccine. Sequencing used immunoSEQ multiplex PCR; TCRdb keeps in-frame clones, though not all of them. The sample yields 100,000 to 120,000 clones, just over 85% seen once. The input for sequencing was peripheral blood, taken on day 0 of AZD1222 vaccination. The receptor source for this set is an adult in good health.

J is TRBJ1-1 and V is TRBV14; D not resolved. CDR3 length: 11 amino acids. V gave up 3 bases and J gave up 5 bases, with 4 bases separating them. The germline V gene has CDR1 SGHDN and CDR2 FVKESK. This CDR3 is CASSQGTEAFF. CDR3 bases: TGTGCCAGCAGCCAGGGAACTGAAGCTTTCTTT.

The chain couples TRBV4-1 to TRBJ1-5; TRBD1 matches at 9 bases. The CDR3 is made up of 17 amino acids. Unmatched junction bases numbered 9, after V lost 3 bases and J lost 3 bases. Germline CDR1 and CDR2: MGHRA and YSYEKL. The CDR3 DNA follows: TGCGCCAGCAGCCAGATCGTTGGACAGGGGAACAATCAGCCCCAGCATTTT. Translating gives CASSQIVGQGNNQPQHF.

The chain links TRBV4-1 to TRBJ1-5, with TRBD1 as a possible D gene (6 bases). V lost 1 base, J lost 0 bases, and 7 bases lay in between. This CDR3 comprises 15 residues. Germline lookup yields CDR1 MGHRA and CDR2 YSYEKL. This CDR3 is CASSQAGHSNQPQHF. CDR3 DNA: TGCGCCAGCAGCCAAGCGGGACATAGCAATCAGCCCCAGCATTTT.

The V and J genes are TRBV20-1 and TRBJ1-1; possibly TRBD1 for D (5 bases). This CDR3 comprises 12 residues. Per the germline V gene, CDR1 is DFQATT and CDR2 is SNEGSKA (reference sequence). V lost 3 bases and J 10 bases, leaving 15 bases between the germline ends. CDR3 nucleotide sequence: TGCAGTGCTAGTGACAGTACTGATGGAGCTTTCTTT. It yields the protein CSASDSTDGAFF.

The rearrangement links TRBV10-3 to TRBJ2-1; 7 nucleotides line up with TRBD2. With V trimmed by 11 bases and J by 5 bases, 12 bases remained unmatched. Germline V CDR1 and CDR2: ENHRY, SYGVKD. The CDR3 loop spans 14 amino acids. In nucleotides, the CDR3 is TGTGCCTCAAAACTAGCGCGGGGGAACAATGAGCAGTTCTTC. Translating gives CASKLARGNNEQFF.

The chain employs TRBV19 and TRBJ1-2; D perhaps matches TRBD1 (5 bases). The CDR3 totals 13 residues. Germline CDR1 LNHDA, CDR2 SQIVND (reference sequence). The V end lost 7 bases, the J end lost 3 bases, and 12 bases lay between the germline ends. The CDR3 DNA reads as TGTGCCAGTACGGGCAGGGAAGACTATGGCTACACCTTC. Translating gives CASTGREDYGYTF.

The J gene is TRBJ2-7, the V gene TRBV13; D remains unclear. The V end lost 1 base, the J end lost 4 bases, and 5 bases lay between the germline ends. Germline-derived CDR1 and CDR2 are PRHDT and FYEKMQ (reference sequence). This CDR3 is 12 amino acids long. The CDR3 sequence: CASSLESYEQYF. The CDR3 coding sequence is TGTGCCAGCAGCTTAGAGTCGTACGAGCAGTACTTC.

This rearrangement joins TRBV3-1 (or the pseudogene TRBV3-2) to TRBJ2-6, with 7 bases that match TRBD1. The germline V gene encodes CDR1 LGHDT and CDR2 YNNKEL (reference sequence). Unmatched junction bases numbered 12, after V lost 1 base and J lost 0 bases. This CDR3 has 20 residues. The CDR3 region is CASSQGGGRGLGSGANVLTF. In nucleotides, the CDR3 is TGTGCCAGCAGCCAAGGAGGGGGCAGAGGATTGGGCTCTGGGGCCAACGTCCTGACTTTC.

The chain links TRBV5-6 to TRBJ1-6; D is unresolved. Germline-derived CDR1 and CDR2 are SGHDT and YYEEEE. The CDR3 consists of 15 residues. V lost 6 bases and J 6 bases, leaving 16 bases between the germline ends. CDR3 DNA: TGTGCCAGCACCCCCGACGGGAAAGGTAATTCACCCCTCCACTTT. This codes for CASTPDGKGNSPLHF.

The J gene is TRBJ2-2, the V gene TRBV12-3 or TRBV12-4; TRBD2 might be the D (5 bases). Trimming pared 5 bases from V and 4 bases from J, leaving 8 bases between. This CDR3 has 13 amino acids. CDR3 sequence: CASSPRGTGELFF. The CDR3, as DNA: TGTGCCAGCAGTCCTCGGGGCACCGGGGAGCTGTTTTTT.

The chain carries TRBV3-1 (or the pseudogene TRBV3-2) and TRBJ1-3, with a tentative D call TRBD1 (5 bases). CDR1 LGHDT and CDR2 YNNKEL come from the germline V gene (reference sequence). V gave up 6 bases and J gave up 0 bases, with 15 bases separating them. The CDR3 loop spans 16 amino acids. The CDR3 coding sequence is TGTGCCAGCAGTCACGGAGGGGCGAGCTCTGGAAACACCATATATTTT. Residues: CASSHGGASSGNTIYF.

The V and J genes are TRBV24-1 and TRBJ2-2, with TRBD2 matching 10 bases. V lost 4 bases to trimming and J lost 5 bases; unmatched junction nucleotides: 6. CDR3 length equals 16 residues. In germline, CDR1 is KGHDR, CDR2 SFDVKD. The DNA of the CDR3 is TGTGCCACCAGTGACCAGCGGGGGGGCGGAACCGGGGAGCTGTTTTTT. This sequence encodes CATSDQRGGGTGELFF.

This chain uses TRBV7-3 with TRBJ2-3, with a weak D call TRBD2 (5 bases). V dropped 4 bases and J dropped 4 bases, with 15 bases sitting between them. Per germline, CDR1 SGHTA and CDR2 FQGTGA. This CDR3 region has 15 residues. CDR3 residues: CASSSRVGGPDTQYF. The CDR3 DNA reads TGTGCCAGCAGCTCTAGGGTAGGAGGCCCAGATACGCAGTATTTT.

This clone was counted between two and nine times. The chain joins TRBV12-3 or TRBV12-4 to TRBJ1-1; no reliable D call. The CDR3 extends over 11 amino acids. The V gene lost 6 bases and the J gene lost 8 bases, with 10 bases spanning the gap. CDR3 region: CASSLYREAFF. As DNA, the CDR3 is TGTGCCAGCAGCCTATATAGGGAAGCTTTCTTT.

This chain joins TRBV5-1 and TRBJ2-2; D call uncertain. V shed 4 bases and J shed 3 bases, with 19 bases lying between them. This CDR3 is built from 17 residues. Looked up from germline, CDR1 is SGHRS and CDR2 is YFSETQ. This CDR3 reads CASSPQATVTYTGELFF. CDR3 nucleotide sequence: TGCGCCAGCAGCCCCCAGGCGACCGTTACTTACACCGGGGAGCTGTTTTTT.

The chain recombines TRBV5-1 with TRBJ2-7; 11 nucleotides line up with TRBD2. Germline-derived CDR1 and CDR2 are SGHRS and YFSETQ. CDR3 length: 15 residues. The V and J ends lost 3 bases and 2 bases, in that order; junction bases with no gene match: 4. CDR3 sequence reads: CASSWASGGTYEQYF. For the CDR3, the DNA is TGCGCCAGCAGCTGGGCTAGCGGGGGGACCTACGAGCAGTACTTC.

The J gene is TRBJ2-2, the V gene TRBV19; D call uncertain. V lost 4 bases and J lost 4, with 7 bases in between. CDR3 size: 13 residues. Germline loops: CDR1 LNHDA, CDR2 SQIVND (reference sequence). CDR3 protein: CASSKHRTGELFF. CDR3 in DNA: TGTGCCAGTAGTAAACACCGCACCGGGGAGCTGTTTTTT. The whole variable domain, remainder taken from reference TRBV19 and TRBJ2-2, is DGGITQSPKYLFRKEGQNVTLSCEQNLNHDAMYWYRQDPGQGLRLIYYSQIVNDFQKGDIAEGYSVSREKKESFPLTVTSAQKNPTAFYLCASSKHRTGELFFGEGSRLTVL.

This chain joins TRBV28 and TRBJ1-5, with a weak D call TRBD1 (6 bases). CDR3 length: 15 amino acids. The germline CDR1 and CDR2 sequences are MDHEN and SYDVKM. V lost 5 bases and J 1 base, leaving 12 bases between the germline ends. Written as DNA, the CDR3 is TGTGCCAGCAGTCCGGGGGGGGCGAGCAATCAGCCCCAGCATTTT. As protein: CASSPGGASNQPQHF.